The 14 T cell receptor beta chains presented below share a single source sample, sequenced in a study of T cells in Graves' hyperthyroidism and ophthalmopathy. TCR beta CDR3 region amplification was performed from RNA transcripts. The TCR CDR3 was amplified in a first-round RT-PCR using the HTBI primer set. One entry per CDR3 protein, called by TCRdb with MiXCR from the multiplex PCR reads. The table shows roughly 280,000 distinct CDR3 sequences, with 15% to 20% occurring only once. The specimen was blood. All receptors derive from a woman aged 55-69 years with Graves' ophthalmopathy.

Comments on this clonotype: The junction shows a germline mismatch at one end, possibly a read error. The chain links TRBV4-1 to TRBJ2-4, with unresolved D. The CDR3 sequence is 15 residues long. Per the germline V gene, CDR1 is MGHRA and CDR2 is YSYEKL. CDR3 bases: TGCTCCAGCAGCCAAGTTATAGGTGGAAGAAACATTCAGTACTTC. This translates into CSSSQVIGGRNIQYF.

For this clonotype: A read error may produce the germline difference seen at one junction end. This chain uses TRBV12-3 or TRBV12-4 with TRBJ1-3; possibly TRBD1 for D (6 bases). The CDR3 has 15 amino acids. DNA of the CDR3: TGTGCCAGCAGTACCCACAGGGTAACTGGAAACACCATGTATTTT. Its translation: CASSTHRVTGNTMYF.

This clonotype was seen a handful of times. The genes are TRBV19 and TRBJ2-7; D is uncertain. CDR1 is LNHDA and CDR2 is SQIVND in the germline V gene (reference sequence). The CDR3 extends over 13 amino acids. V lost 3 bases and J 7 bases, leaving 13 bases between the germline ends. Here the CDR3 reads CASSIFGTQEQYF. The CDR3 DNA sequence: TGTGCCAGTAGTATTTTTGGCACACAAGAGCAGTACTTC.

The V call is TRBV3-1, the J call TRBJ2-3; 10 nucleotides align to TRBD2. The germline CDR1 and CDR2 sequences are LGHDT and YNNKEL (reference sequence). The CDR3 spans 13 residues. Trimming took 8 bases from V and 1 from J; bases not matched to a gene: 0. The CDR3 here is CASGTSGTDTQYF. The CDR3 DNA sequence: TGTGCCAGCGGGACTAGCGGCACAGATACGCAGTATTTT.

The genes are TRBV4-1 and TRBJ1-2, with TRBD1 as a possible D gene (5 bases). CDR3 length: 15 residues. Germline V gives CDR1 MGHRA, CDR2 YSYEKL. Trimming shortened V by 0 bases and J by 5 bases, and 13 bases separated the two germline ends. CDR3 sequence reads: CASSQEFPGLYGYTF. CDR3 sequence (DNA): TGCGCCAGCAGCCAAGAGTTCCCGGGACTTTATGGCTACACCTTC.

This clonotype was detected many times. One end of the junction varies from germline; a read error may be responsible. The V gene is TRBV5-1, the J gene TRBJ2-7; D unclear. CDR1 is SGHRS, CDR2 YFSETQ, per germline. CDR3 length: 11 amino acids. CDR3 coding DNA: TGTGCCAGCAGCCTCGAAGGAGAGCAGTACTTC. As protein: CASSLEGEQYF.

The rearrangement links TRBV6-5 to TRBJ2-1, with 9 bases aligning to TRBD1. Germline CDR1 is MNHEY and CDR2 is SVGAGI. The trim removed 2 bases at V and 6 bases at J, leaving 5 bases unmatched. The length of the CDR3 is 15 residues. The CDR3 sequence is CASSYRDRDSNEQFF. In DNA, the CDR3 is TGTGCCAGCAGTTACCGGGACAGGGATTCCAATGAGCAGTTCTTC.

The rearrangement joins TRBV5-6 to TRBJ1-4; TRBD1 matches at 8 bases. Germline assignment: CDR1 SGHDT and CDR2 YYEEEE. V dropped 0 bases and J dropped 8; count of bases not matched to a gene: 0. The CDR3 sequence is 13 residues long. For the CDR3, the DNA is TGTGCCAGCAGCTTGGGGACAGGGGAAAAACTGTTTTTT. This gives the protein CASSLGTGEKLFF. The entire variable domain, with the rest obtained from reference TRBV5-6 and TRBJ1-4, is as follows: DAGVTQSPTHLIKTRGQQVTLRCSPKSGHDTVSWYQQALGQGPQFIFQYYEEEERQRGNFPDRFSGHQFPNYSSELNVNALLLGDSALYLCASSLGTGEKLFFGSGTQLSVL.

This clonotype was counted between two and nine times. V is TRBV4-2 and J is TRBJ2-1, with 9 bases that match TRBD2. The CDR3 has 18 amino acids. Germline assignment: CDR1 LGHNA and CDR2 YNFKEQ. J lost 2 bases, V lost 1 base, and 9 bases had no gene match. The DNA for the CDR3 is TGTGCCAGCAGCCAAGGCCCCTCTCGACTAGCGGCCTACAATGAGCAGTTCTTC. This gives the protein CASSQGPSRLAAYNEQFF.

On this clonotype itself: Just one base apart from a much larger clone, this may be a read error. J is TRBJ2-7 and V is TRBV28; TRBD1 might be the D (5 bases). This CDR3 has 11 residues. V was cut by 5 bases and J by 6 bases, with 8 bases left in between. Germline loops: CDR1 MDHEN, CDR2 SYDVKM. The CDR3: CASSGAREQYF. The DNA of the CDR3 is TGTGCCAGCAGTGGGGCGCGCGAGCAGTACTTC.

The chain carries TRBV9 and TRBJ1-2; 7 bases line up with TRBD1. The germline V gene has CDR1 SGDLS and CDR2 YYNGEE. V was pared by 3 bases and J by 4 bases, with 3 bases of the junction left unmatched. The CDR3 length is 13 residues. The CDR3 region is CASSETGSYGYTF. The CDR3 region has the DNA TGTGCCAGCAGCGAGACAGGGTCCTATGGCTACACCTTC.

The J gene is TRBJ1-6, the V gene TRBV27; D is unclear. Between the trimmed V and J ends, which lost 2 bases and 9 bases, there was a span of 17 bases. This CDR3 is 16 amino acids long. Per germline, CDR1 MNHEY and CDR2 SMNVEV (reference sequence). CDR3 DNA: TGTGCCAGCAGTTTAAATCCGGGTAGCCGGGTTTCACCCCTCCACTTT. Amino acids: CASSLNPGSRVSPLHF.

There are many counts of this clonotype. This sequence joins TRBV6-1 and TRBJ1-1; TRBD1 aligns across 12 bases. Per germline, CDR1 MNHNS and CDR2 SASEGT. The CDR3 consists of 15 residues. Trimming removed 5 bases from V and 4 bases from J; junction bases left unmatched: 5. The CDR3, as DNA: TGTGCCAGCAGTTCGGGACAGGGGGCAAGCACTGAAGCTTTCTTT. It is translated as CASSSGQGASTEAFF.

This clonotype was counted a few times. The rearrangement joins TRBV5-1 to TRBJ2-6, with 7 bases fitting TRBD1. The CDR3 contains 16 residues. The germline CDR1 and CDR2 sequences are SGHRS and YFSETQ. The V gene end was trimmed by 6 bases and the J gene end by 0 bases; junction bases not matched to a gene: 6. In nucleotides, the CDR3 is TGCGCCAGCACGGACAGGTGGAGCTCTGGGGCCAACGTCCTGACTTTC. This codes for CASTDRWSSGANVLTF.